This entry features one T cell receptor (beta chain) sequence. The antigen is undetermined. This sample is drawn from a study of T cell responses to AZD1222 COVID-19 vaccine. Study summary: Combined were second doses at about 4 or about 12 weeks.

Study outcomes and limitations: A mostly white British donor set with more females was recruited, and clonal diversity was possibly underestimated.

V lost 3 bases, J lost 5 bases, and 3 bases lay in between. This CDR3 comprises 11 residues. The repertoire was sequenced with immunoSEQ multiplex PCR; TCRdb's copy has only in-frame clones and lacks some. The sample lists over 90,000 clones, roughly 89% seen once, with 45% in the top ten. The sequenced sample was peripheral blood, obtained on day 0 of AZD1222 vaccination. The receptor was derived from an adult in good health. The chain links TRBV12-3 or TRBV12-4 to TRBJ2-3; no reliable D call. For the CDR3, the DNA is TGTGCCAGCAGTTTCCGAGATACGCAGTATTTT. This gives the protein CASSFRDTQYF.